A single sample gave rise to the 30 T cell receptor beta chains below, sequenced in a study of PD-L1 blockade in urothelial cancer. TCRdb's copy holds only in-frame clones and misses some; the assay was immunoSEQ multiplex PCR. The sample holds about 100,000 clones, approximately 91% seen once. The sequenced sample was PBMCs, obtained around atezolizumab (anti-PD-L1) treatment. The receptors shown here come from a woman older than 75 with urothelial cancer.

The rearrangement links TRBV28 to TRBJ1-5; 7 bases are shared with TRBD1. The germline V gene has CDR1 MDHEN and CDR2 SYDVKM. The CDR3 runs to 12 residues. With 9 bases clipped from V and 4 bases from J, the junction kept 3 bases outside the gene matches. Written as DNA, the CDR3 is TGTGCCAGTATACAGGGGAATCAGCCCCAGCATTTT. As protein: CASIQGNQPQHF.

The rearrangement uses TRBV9 and TRBJ2-1, with 8 positions matching TRBD2. CDR1 SGDLS and CDR2 YYNGEE come from the germline V gene. The CDR3 loop spans 15 amino acids. After removal of 5 bases from V and 8 bases from J, the junction contained 12 bases not matched to a gene. The CDR3 DNA reads TGTGCCAGCAGACCAGACGCGACCGGGAGGGATGAGCAGTTCTTC. Encoded protein: CASRPDATGRDEQFF.

This chain joins TRBV30 and TRBJ2-1, with TRBD1 as a possible D gene (5 bases). The CDR3 loop spans 16 amino acids. Germline CDR1 GTSNPN, CDR2 SVGIG (reference sequence). V shed 4 bases and J shed 0 bases, with 16 bases lying between them. The DNA for the CDR3 is TGTGCCTGGACCCTAAGGGGCCGAGGCTCCTACAATGAGCAGTTCTTC. This codes for CAWTLRGRGSYNEQFF.

This clone was seen only once. The chain recombines TRBV27 with TRBJ2-2, with TRBD1 matching over 11 bases. The CDR3 is 17 residues long. The V and J ends lost 0 bases and 0 bases, in that order; junction bases with no gene match: 0. CDR1 and CDR2 (germline): MNHEY, SMNVEV (reference sequence). CDR3 sequence reads: CASSLSGQGANTGELFF. The CDR3 DNA reads as TGTGCCAGCAGTTTATCGGGACAGGGGGCGAACACCGGGGAGCTGTTTTTT.

The V and J genes are TRBV27 and TRBJ2-3, with 7 bases identical to TRBD2. CDR1 is MNHEY and CDR2 is SMNVEV in the germline V gene (reference sequence). V dropped 5 bases and J dropped 6; count of bases not matched to a gene: 14. The CDR3 is 16 residues long. The DNA for the CDR3 is TGTGCCAGCAGTCCGCTTAGAGGACTAGTGAATGATACGCAGTATTTT. Translation gives CASSPLRGLVNDTQYF.

The chain is built from TRBV4-1 and TRBJ1-2; TRBD1 matches at 11 bases. This CDR3 is built from 19 residues. With 0 bases clipped from V and 4 bases from J, the junction kept 13 bases outside the gene matches. Germline loops: CDR1 MGHRA, CDR2 YSYEKL. This chain's CDR3 is CASSQEGQGALGGIYGYTF. CDR3 DNA sequence: TGCGCCAGCAGCCAAGAAGGACAGGGGGCTTTGGGTGGAATCTATGGCTACACCTTC.

The chain links TRBV5-1 to TRBJ2-7, with a weak D call TRBD2 (5 bases). Per germline, CDR1 SGHRS and CDR2 YFSETQ. The CDR3 runs 16 residues. The germline V and J ends were trimmed by 0 bases and 1 base, with 14 bases remaining between them. DNA of the CDR3: TGCGCCAGCAGCTTGGGAGGGAGCAGCCCGTCCTACGAGCAGTACTTC. Residues: CASSLGGSSPSYEQYF.

The chain recombines TRBV12-5 with TRBJ2-2, with D perhaps TRBD2 (6 bases). V lost 0 bases to trimming and J lost 7 bases, with 15 bases between them. The germline V gene encodes CDR1 LGHNT and CDR2 FRNRAP. The CDR3 sequence is 16 residues long. CDR3 sequence reads: CASGLVHGGSDGELFF. The CDR3 DNA is TGTGCTAGTGGTTTGGTACACGGGGGATCGGACGGGGAGCTGTTTTTT.

This clone appeared a single time. This chain links TRBV5-1 with TRBJ2-1, with 11 bases identical to TRBD2. The CDR3 runs to 17 residues. V shed 0 bases and J 0 bases; nucleotides not matched to a gene: 2. Germline V gives CDR1 SGHRS, CDR2 YFSETQ. This CDR3 reads CASSLDTSGSSYNEQFF. The CDR3 nucleotides read TGCGCCAGCAGCTTGGACACTAGCGGGAGCTCCTACAATGAGCAGTTCTTC.

This chain joins TRBV2 and TRBJ2-7; 9 bases are shared with TRBD1. The CDR3 has 15 amino acids. V lost 7 bases and J lost 4; bases outside the gene matches: 11. Germline lookup yields CDR1 SNHLY and CDR2 FYNNEI. The CDR3 loop reads CASKRPGQGPYEQYF. CDR3 bases: TGTGCCAGCAAAAGACCGGGACAGGGTCCGTACGAGCAGTACTTC. The variable domain in full, completed from reference TRBV2 and TRBJ2-7, reads EPEVTQTPSHQVTQMGQEVILRCVPISNHLYFYWYRQILGQKVEFLVSFYNNEISEKSEIFDDQFSVERPDGSNFTLKIRSTKLEDSAMYFCASKRPGQGPYEQYFGPGTRLTVT.

The chain links TRBV6-5 to TRBJ2-7; maybe TRBD1 (7 bases). Germline V lookup: CDR1 MNHEY, CDR2 SVGAGI. With 0 bases removed from V and 6 bases from J, the gap between germline ends came to 12 bases. This CDR3 region has 14 residues. The CDR3 DNA reads as TGTGCCAGCAGTTACTCGTTCAGGGGGGTCGAGCAGTACTTC. Residues: CASSYSFRGVEQYF.

The V call is TRBV9, the J call TRBJ1-2, with 8 bases identical to TRBD1. The CDR3 is 14 amino acids. Germline V gene lookup returns CDR1 SGDLS and CDR2 YYNGEE. The V segment lost 0 bases and the J segment 7 bases; nucleotides outside the gene matches: 5. The CDR3 DNA follows: TGTGCCAGCAGCGTAGATCAGGGGGCGGGTGGCTACACCTTC. The encoded protein is CASSVDQGAGGYTF.

V usage is TRBV28 and J usage is TRBJ2-1; 9 positions match TRBD2. Germline values: CDR1 MDHEN, CDR2 SYDVKM. The trim removed 5 bases at V and 1 base at J, leaving 9 bases unmatched. This CDR3 is built from 17 residues. The CDR3 bases are TGTGCCAGCAGTACCTCCGGGCGGGAGGGATCCTACAATGAGCAGTTCTTC. Translated, it gives CASSTSGREGSYNEQFF.

The genes are TRBV2 and TRBJ1-1; TRBD1 matches at 8 bases. V was pared by 10 bases and J by 1 base, with 2 bases of the junction left unmatched. Per the germline V gene, CDR1 is SNHLY and CDR2 is FYNNEI. This CDR3 region has 12 residues. The CDR3 sequence is CATGTGNTEAFF. The CDR3, as DNA: TGTGCCACCGGGACAGGGAACACTGAAGCTTTCTTT.

The chain links TRBV14 to TRBJ2-1; 7 bases agree with TRBD2. CDR3 size: 17 residues. V lost 2 bases and J lost 4; bases outside the gene matches: 11. Germline CDR1 reads SGHDN; CDR2 reads FVKESK. Here the CDR3 DNA reads TGTGCCAGCAGCCAAAAAATGGGCGGGAGCTGGTACAATGAGCAGTTCTTC. Amino acids: CASSQKMGGSWYNEQFF.

The genes are TRBV28 and TRBJ2-1, with TRBD2 identical over 12 bases. Germline CDR1 and CDR2: MDHEN and SYDVKM. Germline trimming cut 5 bases from V and 14 bases from J; bases unmatched to any gene: 13. The CDR3 contains 15 residues. The chain's CDR3 is CASSPLGTSGWEEFF. The CDR3 DNA sequence: TGTGCCAGCAGTCCCCTCGGGACTAGCGGGTGGGAGGAGTTCTTC.

V is TRBV19 and J is TRBJ1-1; D is perhaps TRBD1 (6 bases). Trimming cost V 3 bases and J 5 bases, with 10 bases left between them. Germline CDR1 is LNHDA and CDR2 is SQIVND (reference sequence). This CDR3 contains 13 residues. The CDR3 loop is CASSMQGWTEAFF. The CDR3 nucleotides read TGTGCCAGTAGTATGCAGGGGTGGACTGAAGCTTTCTTT. Looking up the rest from reference TRBV19 and TRBJ1-1 gives the full variable domain: DGGITQSPKYLFRKEGQNVTLSCEQNLNHDAMYWYRQDPGQGLRLIYYSQIVNDFQKGDIAEGYSVSREKKESFPLTVTSAQKNPTAFYLCASSMQGWTEAFFGQGTRLTVV.

The rearrangement links TRBV20-1 to TRBJ2-1, with 11 bases aligning to TRBD2. With 6 bases clipped from V and 12 bases from J, the junction kept 4 bases outside the gene matches. This CDR3 has 11 residues. CDR1 and CDR2 (germline): DFQATT, SNEGSKA (reference sequence). CDR3 DNA sequence: TGCAGTGCCCGGACTAGCGGGTTGCAGTTCTTC. This translates into CSARTSGLQFF.

This sequence joins TRBV19 and TRBJ2-1; D might be TRBD2 (6 bases). V lost 4 bases and J 3 bases, leaving 13 bases between the germline ends. The CDR3 loop spans 15 amino acids. CDR1 LNHDA and CDR2 SQIVND come from the germline V gene (reference sequence). In DNA, the CDR3 is TGTGCCAGTAGTACGGTGGGAGGAATCTACAATGAGCAGTTCTTC. Translated, it gives CASSTVGGIYNEQFF.

This clone has a single count. The chain joins TRBV7-9 to TRBJ2-5, with 7 bases identical to TRBD1. Germline V gives CDR1 SEHNR, CDR2 FQNEAQ (reference sequence). The CDR3 spans 15 residues. Trimming at V came to 2 bases and at J to 4 bases, leaving 7 bases not matched to a gene. The CDR3, as DNA: TGTGCCAGCAGCTTAATTTTGGGACAGACAGAGACCCAGTACTTC. Protein: CASSLILGQTETQYF. Together with reference TRBV7-9 and TRBJ2-5, the CDR3 gives the full variable domain: DTGVSQNPRHKITKRGQNVTFRCDPISEHNRLYWYRQTLGQGPEFLTYFQNEAQLEKSRLLSDRFSAERPKGSFSTLEIQRTEQGDSAMYLCASSLILGQTETQYFGPGTRLLVL.

The chain has TRBV19 and TRBJ2-1; TRBD2 aligns across 7 bases. The CDR3 loop spans 16 amino acids. V trimming: 6 bases; J trimming: 5 bases; junction bases outside the gene matches: 13. Germline V gene data show CDR1 as LNHDA and CDR2 as SQIVND (reference sequence). CDR3 nucleotides: TGTGCCAGTAGAGGGAGAGTGGGACTACAGAACAATGAGCAGTTCTTC. As protein: CASRGRVGLQNNEQFF.

The rearrangement uses TRBV6-5 and TRBJ2-5; perhaps TRBD1 as D (5 bases). Trimming stripped 5 bases from V and 5 bases from J, with 12 bases between. The CDR3 spans 13 residues. The germline CDR1 and CDR2 sequences are MNHEY and SVGAGI. The CDR3 DNA reads TGTGCCAGCAGTCAGGGCAGGCAGGAGACCCAGTACTTC. It specifies CASSQGRQETQYF.

The chain links TRBV9 to TRBJ2-5; D gene unclear. The V gene's germline CDR1 is SGDLS and CDR2 YYNGEE. The CDR3 runs to 13 residues. V lost 0 bases, J lost 5 bases, and 8 bases lay in between. CDR3 nucleotide sequence: TGTGCCAGCAGCGTAGGTCTATTGGAGACCCAGTACTTC. Translated, it gives CASSVGLLETQYF.

The rearrangement links TRBV9 to TRBJ2-5; TRBD2 matches 15 bases. The ends lost 2 bases at V and 5 bases at J; junction bases unmatched: 4. CDR1 and CDR2 (germline): SGDLS, YYNGEE. This CDR3 has 16 amino acids. The CDR3 region has the DNA TGTGCCAGCAGCGTTGGACTAGCGGGAGGGGGGGAGACCCAGTACTTC. This codes for CASSVGLAGGGETQYF. Combining the CDR3 with reference TRBV9 and TRBJ2-5 gives the whole variable domain DSGVTQTPKHLITATGQRVTLRCSPRSGDLSVYWYQQSLDQGLQFLIQYYNGEERAKGNILERFSAQQFPDLHSELNLSSLELGDSALYFCASSVGLAGGGETQYFGPGTRLLVL.

The genes are TRBV7-9 and TRBJ2-7; TRBD1 agrees at 10 bases. This CDR3 spans 15 amino acids. Per germline, CDR1 SEHNR and CDR2 FQNEAQ (reference sequence). V dropped 5 bases and J dropped 6; count of bases not matched to a gene: 10. The DNA for the CDR3 is TGTGCCAGCAGCCCCGGACAGGGGGACGTTCTCGAGCAGTACTTC. Its translation: CASSPGQGDVLEQYF.

This clone was recorded only once. The V gene is TRBV9, the J gene TRBJ2-1; 11 nucleotides align to TRBD1. In germline, CDR1 is SGDLS, CDR2 YYNGEE. J gave up 9 bases and V 4 bases, and 6 bases lay outside the gene matches. This CDR3 comprises 14 residues. The CDR3 reads CASSPGTGGPEQFF. CDR3 nucleotides: TGTGCCAGCAGCCCCGGGACAGGGGGTCCTGAGCAGTTCTTC.

The genes are TRBV27 and TRBJ1-2; D is perhaps TRBD1 (6 bases). The CDR3 runs to 18 residues. The V end was cut by 5 bases, the J end by 0 bases, with 22 bases between. The germline gives CDR1 MNHEY, CDR2 SMNVEV (reference sequence). DNA of the CDR3: TGTGCCAGCAGTGTCGCCGGGACACCAACTAAAACTAACTATGGCTACACCTTC. This encodes CASSVAGTPTKTNYGYTF.

This clone was observed once. The chain links TRBV25-1 to TRBJ1-1; 7 nucleotides align to TRBD1. The V and J ends lost 1 base and 1 base, in that order; junction bases with no gene match: 12. CDR1 and CDR2 (germline): MGHDK, SYGVNS. The CDR3 runs to 18 residues. DNA of the CDR3: TGTGCCAGCAGTGAATTGGGAGCCTACAGGGGAGAGAACACTGAAGCTTTCTTT. It yields the protein CASSELGAYRGENTEAFF.

The chain has TRBV7-9 and TRBJ2-3, with TRBD2 identical over 10 bases. Germline loops: CDR1 SEHNR, CDR2 FQNEAQ (reference sequence). V lost 0 bases, J lost 0 bases, and 6 bases stayed unmatched. This CDR3 has 18 amino acids. CDR3 in DNA: TGTGCCAGCAGCTTAGCCGGCTCTAGCGGGAGAAGCACAGATACGCAGTATTTT. Protein sequence: CASSLAGSSGRSTDTQYF.

This clone has only a few counts. The chain is built from TRBV27 and TRBJ1-1; 7 bases align to TRBD1. There are 16 residues in the CDR3. Germline values: CDR1 MNHEY, CDR2 SMNVEV (reference sequence). After removal of 2 bases from V and 2 bases from J, the junction contained 8 bases not matched to a gene. The chain's CDR3 is CASSLKGQGVNTEAFF. CDR3 sequence (DNA): TGTGCCAGCAGTTTAAAGGGCCAGGGGGTCAACACTGAAGCTTTCTTT.